This T cell receptor beta chain originates from a study of identical twins. Study-level findings and limits: While abundant cord blood beta clonotypes carried fewer insertions, memory repertoires showed no such pattern.

The germline V gene has CDR1 SNHLY and CDR2 FYNNEI. The CDR3 runs 14 residues. With 6 bases clipped from V and 3 bases from J, the junction kept 4 bases outside the gene matches. Each CDR3 protein is one row after TCRdb ran MiXCR on the 5' RACE reads. This table holds some 1,700,000 distinct CDR3 sequences, roughly 35% found once. As regards this clonotype: Its antigen is currently unknown.

The TCR sequence derives from a newborn girl in good health. The chain combines TRBV2 with TRBJ2-5; 10 bases are shared with TRBD2. Sequenced material: cord blood. The chain's CDR3 is CASSRAGGKETQYF. Written as DNA, the CDR3 is TGTGCCAGCAGCCGAGCGGGGGGGAAAGAGACCCAGTACTTC.